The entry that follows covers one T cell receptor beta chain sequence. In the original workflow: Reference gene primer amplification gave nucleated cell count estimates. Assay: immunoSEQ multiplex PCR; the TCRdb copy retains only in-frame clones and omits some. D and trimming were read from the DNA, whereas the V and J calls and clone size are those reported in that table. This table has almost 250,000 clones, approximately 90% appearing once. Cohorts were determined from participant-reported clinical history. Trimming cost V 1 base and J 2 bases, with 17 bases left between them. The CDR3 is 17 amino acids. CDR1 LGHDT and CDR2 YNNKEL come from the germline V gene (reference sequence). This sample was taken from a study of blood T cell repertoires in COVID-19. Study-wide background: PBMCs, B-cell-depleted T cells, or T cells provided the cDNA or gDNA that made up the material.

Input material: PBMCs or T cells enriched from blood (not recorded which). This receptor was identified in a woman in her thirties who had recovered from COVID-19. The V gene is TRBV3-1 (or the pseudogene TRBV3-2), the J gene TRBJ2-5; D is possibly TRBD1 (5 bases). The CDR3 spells CASSQAFQTVQQETQYF. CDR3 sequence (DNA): TGTGCCAGCAGCCAAGCCTTCCAGACAGTCCAACAAGAGACCCAGTACTTC.